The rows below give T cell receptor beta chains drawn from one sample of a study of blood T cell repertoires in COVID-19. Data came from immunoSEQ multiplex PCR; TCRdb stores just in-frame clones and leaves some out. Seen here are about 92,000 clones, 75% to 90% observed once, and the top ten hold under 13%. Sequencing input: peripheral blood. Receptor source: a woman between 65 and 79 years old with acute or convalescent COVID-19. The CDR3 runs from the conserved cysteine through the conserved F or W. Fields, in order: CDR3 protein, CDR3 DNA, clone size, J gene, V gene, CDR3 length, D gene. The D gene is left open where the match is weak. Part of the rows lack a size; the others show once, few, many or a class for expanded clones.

CDR3aa: CAISESGTGITDTQYF
CDR3nt: TGTGCCATCAGTGAGTCTGGGACAGGGATCACAGATACGCAGTATTTT
abundance: .
j_gene: TRBJ2-3
v_gene: TRBV10-3
len: 16
d_gene: TRBD1

CDR3aa: CASSQAAADPYYGYTF
CDR3nt: TGTGCCAGCAGCCAAGCGGCGGCAGACCCTTACTATGGCTACACCTTC
abundance: .
j_gene: TRBJ1-2
v_gene: TRBV3-1/TRBV3-2
len: 16
d_gene: .

CDR3aa: CASRMTGISGNEQYF
CDR3nt: TGTGCCAGTAGGATGACAGGGATTAGTGGTAACGAGCAGTACTTC
abundance: .
j_gene: TRBJ2-7
v_gene: TRBV19
len: 15
d_gene: TRBD1

CDR3aa: CASSRTSGPYSEQFF
CDR3nt: TGTGCCAGCAGCAGGACTAGCGGGCCCTACAGTGAGCAGTTCTTC
abundance: .
j_gene: TRBJ2-1
v_gene: TRBV7-3
len: 15
d_gene: TRBD2

CDR3aa: CASTLAAGVFDEQYF
CDR3nt: TGTGCCAGCACCTTAGCAGCGGGAGTTTTCGACGAGCAGTACTTC
abundance: .
j_gene: TRBJ2-7
v_gene: TRBV11-2
len: 15
d_gene: TRBD2

CDR3aa: CASSLDRGRGEQYF
CDR3nt: TGTGCCAGCAGTTTAGACAGGGGGCGAGGCGAGCAGTACTTC
abundance: .
j_gene: TRBJ2-7
v_gene: TRBV27
len: 14
d_gene: TRBD1

CDR3aa: CASSEQRTGYGNTIYF
CDR3nt: TGTGCCAGCAGTGAACAGAGGACAGGGTATGGAAACACCATATATTTT
abundance: .
j_gene: TRBJ1-3
v_gene: TRBV2
len: 16
d_gene: TRBD1

CDR3aa: CASSPWTSTDTQYF
CDR3nt: TGTGCCAGCAGTCCGTGGACTAGCACAGATACGCAGTATTTT
abundance: few
j_gene: TRBJ2-3
v_gene: TRBV27
len: 14
d_gene: .

CDR3aa: CASKSGQGNYEQYF
CDR3nt: TGTGCCAGCAAATCGGGACAGGGGAACTACGAGCAGTACTTC
abundance: few
j_gene: TRBJ2-7
v_gene: TRBV6-5
len: 14
d_gene: TRBD1

CDR3aa: CATSSLEEDTGELFF
CDR3nt: TGTGCCACCAGTTCCCTTGAGGAGGACACCGGGGAGCTGTTTTTT
abundance: .
j_gene: TRBJ2-2
v_gene: TRBV24-1
len: 15
d_gene: .

CDR3aa: CASRGQGGSPLHF
CDR3nt: TGTGCCAGCAGAGGGCAGGGAGGGTCACCCCTCCACTTT
abundance: .
j_gene: TRBJ1-6
v_gene: TRBV2
len: 13
d_gene: .

CDR3aa: CAISYTSGAYEQYF
CDR3nt: TGTGCCATCAGCTATACTAGCGGGGCCTACGAGCAGTACTTC
abundance: .
j_gene: TRBJ2-7
v_gene: TRBV10-3
len: 14
d_gene: TRBD2

CDR3aa: CASSLLGQGMSEQFF
CDR3nt: TGTGCCAGCAGCTTATTGGGACAGGGGATGAGTGAGCAGTTCTTC
abundance: .
j_gene: TRBJ2-1
v_gene: TRBV11-1
len: 15
d_gene: TRBD1

CDR3aa: CASSPTPSVQYF
CDR3nt: TGTGCCAGCAGCCCGACTCCCTCGGTGCAGTACTTC
abundance: .
j_gene: TRBJ2-7
v_gene: TRBV7-9
len: 12
d_gene: .

CDR3aa: CASSPGTASLGTQYF
CDR3nt: TGTGCCAGCTCACCCGGGACAGCGTCTTTGGGGACCCAGTACTTC
abundance: .
j_gene: TRBJ2-5
v_gene: TRBV18
len: 15
d_gene: TRBD1

CDR3aa: CASRVTRAGELFF
CDR3nt: TGTGCCAGCAGAGTGACCCGGGCCGGGGAGCTGTTTTTT
abundance: .
j_gene: TRBJ2-2
v_gene: TRBV6-5
len: 13
d_gene: .

CDR3aa: CASTPGPYEQYF
CDR3nt: TGTGCCAGCACCCCAGGGCCCTACGAGCAGTACTTC
abundance: .
j_gene: TRBJ2-7
v_gene: TRBV28
len: 12
d_gene: .

CDR3aa: CASSQAGGWRTSGTDTQYF
CDR3nt: TGTGCCAGCAGCCAAGCGGGCGGCTGGCGGACTAGCGGGACAGATACGCAGTATTTT
abundance: .
j_gene: TRBJ2-3
v_gene: TRBV3-1/TRBV3-2
len: 19
d_gene: TRBD2

CDR3aa: CASSISPNYEQYF
CDR3nt: TGTGCCAGTAGTATTTCCCCCAACTACGAGCAGTACTTC
abundance: .
j_gene: TRBJ2-7
v_gene: TRBV19
len: 13
d_gene: .

CDR3aa: CASSPSRGANVLTF
CDR3nt: TGTGCCAGCTCACCATCCCGTGGGGCCAACGTCCTGACTTTC
abundance: .
j_gene: TRBJ2-6
v_gene: TRBV18
len: 14
d_gene: .

CDR3aa: CSVSGEYEQYF
CDR3nt: TGCAGCGTTAGCGGAGAGTACGAGCAGTACTTC
abundance: .
j_gene: TRBJ2-7
v_gene: TRBV29-1
len: 11
d_gene: .

CDR3aa: CASSSGGNGNTIYF
CDR3nt: TGTGCCAGCAGTTCGGGGGGAAATGGAAACACCATATATTTT
abundance: .
j_gene: TRBJ1-3
v_gene: TRBV27
len: 14
d_gene: .

CDR3aa: CASSPDGSSYNSPLHF
CDR3nt: TGCGCCAGCAGCCCGGACGGGAGCTCCTATAATTCACCCCTCCACTTT
abundance: .
j_gene: TRBJ1-6
v_gene: TRBV5-1
len: 16
d_gene: .

CDR3aa: CASSLVQGSTGELFF
CDR3nt: TGCGCCAGCAGCTTGGTTCAGGGGTCCACCGGGGAGCTGTTTTTT
abundance: .
j_gene: TRBJ2-2
v_gene: TRBV5-1
len: 15
d_gene: .

CDR3aa: CASSSLGLAGVRGELFF
CDR3nt: TGTGCCAGCAGTTCCCTGGGACTAGCGGGGGTCCGGGGGGAGCTGTTTTTT
abundance: .
j_gene: TRBJ2-2
v_gene: TRBV28
len: 17
d_gene: TRBD2

CDR3aa: CASRAQGRGYTF
CDR3nt: TGTGCCAGTAGGGCACAGGGACGAGGCTACACCTTC
abundance: .
j_gene: TRBJ1-2
v_gene: TRBV19
len: 12
d_gene: .

CDR3aa: CASGEYQPQHF
CDR3nt: TGTGCCAGCGGGGAGTATCAGCCCCAGCATTTT
abundance: .
j_gene: TRBJ1-5
v_gene: TRBV27
len: 11
d_gene: .

CDR3aa: CSVEEGPPEGYGYTF
CDR3nt: TGCAGCGTTGAAGAAGGCCCCCCAGAGGGCTATGGCTACACCTTC
abundance: .
j_gene: TRBJ1-2
v_gene: TRBV29-1
len: 15
d_gene: .

CDR3aa: CASSLNRGDNEQFF
CDR3nt: TGTGCCAGCAGCTTAAACAGGGGGGACAATGAGCAGTTCTTC
abundance: .
j_gene: TRBJ2-1
v_gene: TRBV7-2
len: 14
d_gene: TRBD1

CDR3aa: CASSTRTDNPSYEQYF
CDR3nt: TGTGCCAGCAGCACCCGGACTGACAATCCTAGCTACGAGCAGTACTTC
abundance: few
j_gene: TRBJ2-7
v_gene: TRBV9
len: 16
d_gene: .

CDR3aa: CASMYRELGSPLHF
CDR3nt: TGTGCCAGCATGTACAGGGAATTGGGTTCACCCCTCCACTTT
abundance: .
j_gene: TRBJ1-6
v_gene: TRBV2
len: 14
d_gene: .

CDR3aa: CASSEGGRRRNQPQHF
CDR3nt: TGTGCCAGCAGTGAAGGGGGCAGGCGACGCAATCAGCCCCAGCATTTT
abundance: .
j_gene: TRBJ1-5
v_gene: TRBV2
len: 16
d_gene: .

CDR3aa: CASSQDLGGGGTDTQYF
CDR3nt: TGTGCCAGCAGCCAAGATCTAGGGGGGGGCGGGACAGATACGCAGTATTTT
abundance: .
j_gene: TRBJ2-3
v_gene: TRBV4-2
len: 17
d_gene: .

CDR3aa: CAWSRRGTGELFF
CDR3nt: TGTGCCTGGAGCCGGCGAGGCACCGGGGAGCTGTTTTTT
abundance: .
j_gene: TRBJ2-2
v_gene: TRBV30
len: 13
d_gene: .

CDR3aa: CASSLRLAGEPGEQFF
CDR3nt: TGCGCCAGCAGCTTGCGACTAGCGGGTGAACCGGGGGAGCAGTTCTTC
abundance: .
j_gene: TRBJ2-1
v_gene: TRBV5-1
len: 16
d_gene: TRBD2

CDR3aa: CASSPGQGNEKLFF
CDR3nt: TGTGCCAGCAGTCCGGGACAGGGTAATGAAAAACTGTTTTTT
abundance: .
j_gene: TRBJ1-4
v_gene: TRBV27
len: 14
d_gene: TRBD1

CDR3aa: CAISDGTRTDTQYF
CDR3nt: TGTGCCATCAGTGATGGGACTAGGACAGATACGCAGTATTTT
abundance: .
j_gene: TRBJ2-3
v_gene: TRBV10-3
len: 14
d_gene: TRBD2

CDR3aa: CASSGIAGGENTQYF
CDR3nt: TGTGCCAGCAGTGGTATAGCGGGGGGCGAAAATACGCAGTATTTT
abundance: .
j_gene: TRBJ2-3
v_gene: TRBV27
len: 15
d_gene: TRBD2

CDR3aa: CASSKKQGAGGTYEQFF
CDR3nt: TGTGCCAGTAGTAAAAAACAGGGAGCGGGAGGAACGTATGAGCAGTTCTTC
abundance: .
j_gene: TRBJ2-1
v_gene: TRBV19
len: 17
d_gene: TRBD2

CDR3aa: CASSVLASNSPLHF
CDR3nt: TGTGCCAGCAGCGTACTCGCAAGCAATTCACCCCTCCACTTT
abundance: .
j_gene: TRBJ1-6
v_gene: TRBV9
len: 14
d_gene: .

CDR3aa: CASSLPRLAGVEQYF
CDR3nt: TGTGCCAGCAGCTTACCCAGACTAGCGGGGGTCGAGCAGTACTTC
abundance: .
j_gene: TRBJ2-7
v_gene: TRBV7-2
len: 15
d_gene: TRBD2

CDR3aa: CASSKGQTSGNTIYF
CDR3nt: TGTGCCAGCAGCAAGGGACAGACCTCTGGAAACACCATATATTTT
abundance: .
j_gene: TRBJ1-3
v_gene: TRBV9
len: 15
d_gene: TRBD1

CDR3aa: CASSSPWDRGRLDTGELFF
CDR3nt: TGTGCCAGCAGCTCACCGTGGGACAGGGGTAGACTGGACACCGGGGAGCTGTTTTTT
abundance: .
j_gene: TRBJ2-2
v_gene: TRBV5-8
len: 19
d_gene: TRBD1

CDR3aa: CASSQHTGVRGYTF
CDR3nt: TGTGCCAGCAGCCAACATACCGGGGTACGAGGCTACACCTTC
abundance: .
j_gene: TRBJ1-2
v_gene: TRBV5-4
len: 14
d_gene: .

CDR3aa: CASSPPGTSSTGELFF
CDR3nt: TGTGCCAGCTCACCACCGGGGACTAGCAGCACCGGGGAGCTGTTTTTT
abundance: .
j_gene: TRBJ2-2
v_gene: TRBV18
len: 16
d_gene: TRBD2

CDR3aa: CASSLWGQNTGELFF
CDR3nt: TGTGCCAGCAGCTTGTGGGGGCAGAACACCGGGGAGCTGTTTTTT
abundance: few
j_gene: TRBJ2-2
v_gene: TRBV5-5
len: 15
d_gene: .

CDR3aa: CASSPPSTDTQYF
CDR3nt: TGTGCCAGCAGTCCCCCGAGCACAGATACGCAGTATTTT
abundance: once
j_gene: TRBJ2-3
v_gene: TRBV28
len: 13
d_gene: .